This entry concerns a single T cell receptor (beta chain). The data are from a study of OX40 agonist ivuxolimab in advanced cancers. Study-level information: Ivuxolimab, an agonistic anti-OX40 (CD134) antibody, was given to patients.

Using immunoSEQ multiplex PCR, the repertoire was profiled, and TCRdb retains in-frame clones only, with some absent. The sample includes some 84,000 clones, roughly 87% of them seen just once. The source material was CD4+ or CD8+ T cells sorted from blood, sampled in a trial of the OX40 agonist ivuxolimab. This receptor was obtained from an adult with an advanced solid tumor such as melanoma, head and neck, liver or kidney cancer.

The CDR3: CAIRDELAVQETQYF. For the CDR3, the DNA is TGTGCCATCAGGGACGAACTAGCCGTCCAAGAGACCCAGTACTTC. The chain carries TRBV10-3 and TRBJ2-5, with D maybe TRBD2 (6 bases). This CDR3 contains 15 residues. CDR1 ENHRY and CDR2 SYGVKD come from the germline V gene. V was clipped by 6 bases and J by 1 base, with 15 bases between them.